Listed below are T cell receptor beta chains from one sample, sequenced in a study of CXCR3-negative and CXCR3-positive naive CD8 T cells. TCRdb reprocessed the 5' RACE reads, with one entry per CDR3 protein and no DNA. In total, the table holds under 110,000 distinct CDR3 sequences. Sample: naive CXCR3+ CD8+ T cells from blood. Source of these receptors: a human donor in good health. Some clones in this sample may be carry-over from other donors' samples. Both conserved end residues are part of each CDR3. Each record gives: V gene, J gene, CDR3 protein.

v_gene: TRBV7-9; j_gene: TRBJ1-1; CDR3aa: CASSSYGTGPSDSEALF
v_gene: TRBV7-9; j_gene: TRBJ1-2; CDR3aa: CASSLSEGAGGYTF
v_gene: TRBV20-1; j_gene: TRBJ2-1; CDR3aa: CSARLADEQFF
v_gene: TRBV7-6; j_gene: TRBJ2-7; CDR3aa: CASRPDGSYEQYF
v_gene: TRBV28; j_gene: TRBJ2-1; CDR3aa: CASSFPDYNEQFF
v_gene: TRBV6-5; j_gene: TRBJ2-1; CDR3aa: CASSYGGVSEQFF
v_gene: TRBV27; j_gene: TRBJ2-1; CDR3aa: CASSLNWGGNEQFF
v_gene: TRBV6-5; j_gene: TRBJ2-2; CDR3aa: CASSYIAGWELFF
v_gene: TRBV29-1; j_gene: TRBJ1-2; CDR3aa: CSVLEPLGGYTF
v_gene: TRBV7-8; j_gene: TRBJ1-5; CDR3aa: CASSLVGGGDQPQHF
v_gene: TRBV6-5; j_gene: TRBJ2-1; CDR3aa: CASGPNEYNEQFF
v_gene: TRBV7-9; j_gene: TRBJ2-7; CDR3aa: CASSLGVSYEQYF
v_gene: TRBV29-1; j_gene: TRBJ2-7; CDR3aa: CSVVPLGQGGEQYF
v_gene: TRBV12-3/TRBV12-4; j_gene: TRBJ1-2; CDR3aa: CASSLLPPQGAGYYGYTF
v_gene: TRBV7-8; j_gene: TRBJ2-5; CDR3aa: CASSFGVSGSTETQYF
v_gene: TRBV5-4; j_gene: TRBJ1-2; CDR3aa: CASSYLQGTLYGYTF
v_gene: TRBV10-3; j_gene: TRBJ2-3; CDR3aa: CAIHGGGTDTQYF
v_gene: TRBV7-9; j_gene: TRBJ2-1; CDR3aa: CASSPVGSGRVNYNEQFF
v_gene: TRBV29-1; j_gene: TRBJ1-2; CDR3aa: CSVDLDREPNYGYTF
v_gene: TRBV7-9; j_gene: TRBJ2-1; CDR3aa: CASSLVGAYNEQFF
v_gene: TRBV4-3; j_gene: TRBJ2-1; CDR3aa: CASSQVLASYNEQFF
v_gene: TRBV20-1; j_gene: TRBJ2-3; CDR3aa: CSARAKAGGGTDTQYF
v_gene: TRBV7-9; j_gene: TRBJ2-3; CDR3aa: CASSPVAGEYTDTQYF
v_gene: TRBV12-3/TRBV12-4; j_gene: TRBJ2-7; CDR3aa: CASSSEIDRAYEQYF
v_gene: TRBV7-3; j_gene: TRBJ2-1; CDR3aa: CASSSTDRGDTYNEQFF
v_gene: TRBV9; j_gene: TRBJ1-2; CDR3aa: CASSVGEGVPYGYTF
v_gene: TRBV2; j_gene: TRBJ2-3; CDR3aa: CASRAGTPTWDTQYF
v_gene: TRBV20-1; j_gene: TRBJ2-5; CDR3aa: CSARGLAVAGGGVQETQYF
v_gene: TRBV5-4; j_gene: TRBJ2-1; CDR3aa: CASSTWGPPGAPDNEQFF
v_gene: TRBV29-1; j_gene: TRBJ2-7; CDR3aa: CSVGWGSYEQYF
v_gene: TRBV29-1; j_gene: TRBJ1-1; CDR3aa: CSVAEYTEAFF
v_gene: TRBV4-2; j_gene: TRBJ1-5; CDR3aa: CASSRANQPQHF
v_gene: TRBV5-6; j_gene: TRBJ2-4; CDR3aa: CASSLGGGGNIQYF
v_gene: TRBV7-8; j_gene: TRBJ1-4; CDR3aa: CAVLLDPRDGGGLFF
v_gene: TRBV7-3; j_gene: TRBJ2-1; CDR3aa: CASSFTGGDHNEQFF
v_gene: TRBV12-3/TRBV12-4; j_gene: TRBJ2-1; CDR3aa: CASSRGLEQFF
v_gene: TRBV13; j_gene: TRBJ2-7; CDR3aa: CASSFWGFHEQYF
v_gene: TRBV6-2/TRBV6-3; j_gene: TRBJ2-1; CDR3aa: CASSYPGQGYNEQFF
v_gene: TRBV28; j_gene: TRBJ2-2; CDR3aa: CASSMTSATGELFF
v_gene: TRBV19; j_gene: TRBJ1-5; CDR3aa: CASSNRGGEPQHF
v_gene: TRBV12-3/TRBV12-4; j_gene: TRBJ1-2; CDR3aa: CASSSPQGANYGYTF
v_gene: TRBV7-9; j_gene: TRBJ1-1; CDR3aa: CASSLEGGSNTEAFF
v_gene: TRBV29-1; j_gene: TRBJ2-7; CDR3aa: CSVRGGTLYEQYF
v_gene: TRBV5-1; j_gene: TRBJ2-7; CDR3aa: CASSLADGGYEQYF
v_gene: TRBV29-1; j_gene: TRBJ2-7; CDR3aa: CSVPGDIHYEQYF
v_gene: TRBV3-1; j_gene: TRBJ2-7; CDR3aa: CASSQEGQGLTSYEQYF
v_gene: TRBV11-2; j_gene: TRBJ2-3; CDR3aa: CASSVIEYTDTQYF
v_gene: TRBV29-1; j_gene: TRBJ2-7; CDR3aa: CSVEGEQGNRYEQYF
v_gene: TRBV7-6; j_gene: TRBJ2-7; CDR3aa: CASGSSYEQYF
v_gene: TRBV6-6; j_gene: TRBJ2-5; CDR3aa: CASSPAVRQETQYF